A single T cell receptor beta chain is shown here with its context. This sample stems from a study of preoperative IRX-2 immunotherapy in early breast cancer. TCRdb's table, derived via immunoSEQ multiplex PCR, lists solely in-frame clones and lacks some. The table has several thousand clones, around 74% seen once; the top ten hold approximately 12%. Treatment noted: preoperative locoregional IRX-2 cytokine immunotherapy. Patients received preoperative, locoregional IRX-2 cytokine immunotherapy in a phase Ib study. The length of the CDR3 is 17 residues. The germline CDR1 and CDR2 sequences are SGHRS and YFSETQ. Deletions cut 0 bases from V and 4 bases from J, with 17 bases between.

The sequencing used tumor tissue, collected after IRX-2 immunotherapy. The V call is TRBV5-1, the J call TRBJ1-3; maybe TRBD1 (6 bases). The sequence was obtained from a human donor with breast cancer. The CDR3 loop is CASSLALSQGTGNTIYF. The CDR3 coding sequence is TGCGCCAGCAGCTTGGCCTTATCGCAGGGGACGGGAAACACCATATATTTT.